These T cell receptor beta chains were read from a single sample in a study of cytomegalovirus exposure and HLA in healthy donors. Clones were sequenced by immunoSEQ multiplex PCR, and TCRdb holds only the in-frame ones, with some missing. This table has some 170,000 clones, about 96% appearing once. Source material: PBMCs. Source of these receptors: a woman aged 18-35 years in good health and CMV-seronegative. Each CDR3 is given with its conserved first and last residue. The D gene is left open where the match is weak. Clone size is given for some rows only: seen once, a few or many times, or a class if the clone is expanded.

j_gene,abundance,v_gene,d_gene,CDR3aa,CDR3nt
TRBJ1-2,.,TRBV7-8,TRBD1,CASSPGTGYGYTF,TGTGCCAGCAGCCCTGGGACAGGGTATGGCTACACCTTC
TRBJ1-4,.,TRBV7-9,TRBD1,CASSLRQGNNEKLFF,TGTGCCAGCAGCTTGCGACAGGGAAATAATGAAAAACTGTTTTTT
TRBJ2-1,.,TRBV5-1,.,CASSLEAESNEQFF,TGCGCCAGCAGCTTGGAGGCGGAAAGCAATGAGCAGTTCTTC
TRBJ1-6,.,TRBV2,TRBD1,CASSRGLSSYNSPLHF,TGTGCCAGCAGCAGGGGGTTGAGCTCCTATAATTCACCCCTCCACTTT
TRBJ2-1,.,TRBV18,TRBD2,CASAISGGVSYNEQFF,TGTGCCAGCGCTATAAGCGGGGGGGTGAGCTACAATGAGCAGTTCTTC
TRBJ2-4,.,TRBV4-3,TRBD1,CASSQEVGQGKGTKNIQYF,TGCGCCAGCAGCCAAGAAGTAGGACAGGGGAAAGGAACCAAAAACATTCAGTACTTC
TRBJ2-1,.,TRBV4-2,.,CASSQADGKQFF,TGTGCCAGCAGCCAAGCGGACGGGAAGCAGTTCTTC
TRBJ1-3,.,TRBV15,.,CATSTSGQGNTIYF,TGTGCCACCAGCACCTCGGGGCAGGGGAACACCATATATTTT
TRBJ2-5,.,TRBV2,TRBD1,CASSYTGGEGETQYF,TGTGCCAGCAGTTACACAGGGGGCGAGGGAGAGACCCAGTACTTC
TRBJ1-4,.,TRBV7-6,.,CASSLAVADEKLFF,TGTGCCAGCAGCTTAGCGGTAGCGGATGAAAAACTGTTTTTT
TRBJ2-2,.,TRBV9,TRBD2,CASSDWEGRGTGELFF,TGTGCCAGCAGCGACTGGGAGGGCCGGGGGACCGGGGAGCTGTTTTTT
TRBJ1-2,.,TRBV7-9,TRBD1,CASSRGTEGALYGYTF,TGTGCCAGCAGCCGAGGGACAGAAGGTGCTCTCTATGGCTACACCTTC
TRBJ1-5,.,TRBV6-5,.,CASSGTYNQPQHF,TGTGCCAGCAGCGGGACATACAATCAGCCCCAGCATTTT
TRBJ2-7,.,TRBV5-5,.,CASSLQAGIEQYF,TGTGCCAGCAGCCTCCAGGCGGGGATAGAGCAGTACTTC
TRBJ2-5,.,TRBV7-3,TRBD2,CASSWGGLAGGEETQYF,TGTGCCAGCAGCTGGGGAGGACTAGCGGGAGGGGAAGAGACCCAGTACTTC
TRBJ1-3,.,TRBV27,.,CASSFLLGQGGNTIYF,TGTGCCAGCAGTTTCTTACTCGGGCAGGGAGGTAACACCATATATTTT
TRBJ2-7,.,TRBV4-1,.,CASSHEGGSSYEQYF,TGCGCCAGCAGCCACGAGGGGGGGAGCTCCTACGAGCAGTACTTC
TRBJ2-7,once,TRBV6-1,.,CASSDLGGIVAYEQYF,TGTGCCAGCAGTGATTTGGGCGGGATAGTGGCCTACGAGCAGTACTTC
TRBJ2-5,.,TRBV19,TRBD1,CASSSGGRETQYF,TGTGCCAGTAGTTCAGGGGGCCGGGAGACCCAGTACTTC
TRBJ2-1,.,TRBV5-4,.,CASSPPQKNNEQFF,TGTGCCAGCAGCCCCCCCCAAAAAAACAATGAGCAGTTCTTC
TRBJ2-7,.,TRBV29-1,.,CSVEASNEQYF,TGCAGCGTTGAGGCTTCCAACGAGCAGTACTTC
TRBJ1-1,.,TRBV11-3,.,CASSEKQGITEAFF,TGTGCCAGCAGCGAGAAACAGGGTATCACTGAAGCTTTCTTT
TRBJ1-5,once,TRBV6-1,TRBD1,CASTGQGQPQHF,TGTGCCAGCACCGGACAGGGTCAGCCCCAGCATTTT
TRBJ2-1,.,TRBV2,TRBD2,CASSAGTSGPGAYNEQFF,TGTGCCAGCAGTGCCGGGACTAGCGGGCCCGGGGCCTACAATGAGCAGTTCTTC
TRBJ1-2,.,TRBV7-9,TRBD1,CASSLQGDYGYTF,TGTGCCAGCAGCTTACAGGGGGACTATGGCTACACCTTC
TRBJ2-5,.,TRBV18,.,CASSPQAGARETQYF,TGTGCCAGCTCACCACAGGCAGGGGCGAGAGAGACCCAGTACTTC
TRBJ2-2,.,TRBV2,TRBD2,CASGRDTGELFF,TGTGCCAGCGGGAGGGACACCGGGGAGCTGTTTTTT
TRBJ2-3,.,TRBV6-6,TRBD2,CASIEWGGSTDTQYF,TGTGCCAGCATAGAGTGGGGGGGAAGCACAGATACGCAGTATTTT
TRBJ2-1,once,TRBV28,.,CASSFRDGGQQSSYNEQFF,TGTGCCAGCAGTTTTAGAGACGGGGGACAGCAGAGCTCCTACAATGAGCAGTTCTTC